A single sample gave rise to the 26 T cell receptor beta chains below, sequenced in a study of T-cell reconstitution after alpha-beta-depleted transplantation in children. A library of TCRbeta sequences, prepared with unique molecular identifiers, was generated. Each CDR3 protein gets one entry after TCRdb re-called the PCR reads with MiXCR. The sample records 80,000 to 95,000 distinct CDR3 sequences, roughly 8.4% being singletons. Sequencing used PBMCs from the stem cell graft donor, obtained from the stem cell graft. The receptors come from a human donor who donated a stem cell graft to a child with congenital amegakaryocytic thrombocytopenia.

With regard to this clonotype: At one of its ends the junction is not consistent with the germline gene, which may arise from a read error. V gene TRBV5-1 combines with J gene TRBJ2-7, with 9 bases aligning to TRBD2. Germline V gene lookup returns CDR1 SGHRS and CDR2 YFSETQ. The CDR3 is 16 amino acids. The CDR3 nucleotides read TGCGACAGCAGCTTGGGGACTAGCCGTCGAACCTACGAGCAGTACTTC. Translating it yields CDSSLGTSRRTYEQYF. The whole variable domain, filled in from reference TRBV5-1 and TRBJ2-7, reads KAGVTQTPRYLIKTRGQQVTLSCSPISGHRSVSWYQQTPGQGLQFLFEYFSETQRNKGNFPGRFSGRQFSNSRSEMNVSTLELGDSALYLCDSSLGTSRRTYEQYFGPGTRLTVT.

This clonotype was recorded many times. The chain has TRBV5-1 and TRBJ2-7; 12 bases are a match to TRBD1. The germline V gene encodes CDR1 SGHRS and CDR2 YFSETQ. CDR3 length: 17 amino acids. The ends lost 0 bases at V and 5 bases at J; junction bases unmatched: 9. The CDR3 loop is CASSLGKGTGGVDEQYF. In DNA, the CDR3 is TGCGCCAGCAGCTTGGGGAAGGGGACAGGGGGCGTCGACGAGCAGTACTTC.

This clonotype was detected many times. CDR3 DNA sequence: TGCAGTGCTAGAGTTTTCGGGACAGGGAGCACCGGGGAGCTGTTTTTT. Translated: CSARVFGTGSTGELFF. The chain couples TRBV20-1 to TRBJ2-2; 9 bases map to TRBD1. Trimming at V came to 1 base and at J to 4 bases, leaving 7 bases not matched to a gene. CDR1 is DFQATT and CDR2 is SNEGSKA in the germline V gene (reference sequence). The CDR3 covers 16 residues.

This clonotype came up many times. This chain links TRBV4-2 with TRBJ2-5; 13 positions agree with TRBD2. Germline V lookup: CDR1 LGHNA, CDR2 YNFKEQ. The CDR3 loop spans 14 amino acids. With V trimmed by 6 bases and J by 5 bases, 3 bases remained unmatched. CDR3 sequence: CASRLAGGVETQYF. The CDR3 DNA reads as TGTGCCAGCAGACTAGCGGGAGGGGTGGAGACCCAGTACTTC.

This clonotype has a count of ten or more. The CDR3 loop reads CSASERGAYEQYF. Written as DNA, the CDR3 is TGCAGTGCTAGCGAGCGGGGAGCCTACGAGCAGTACTTC. The genes are TRBV20-1 and TRBJ2-7, with 7 bases identical to TRBD2. Germline V CDR1 and CDR2: DFQATT, SNEGSKA (reference sequence). The V segment lost 3 bases and the J segment 2 bases; nucleotides outside the gene matches: 4. This CDR3 contains 13 residues.

This clonotype was seen ten or more times. The V gene is TRBV7-2, the J gene TRBJ1-5; 7 bases align to TRBD1. The ends lost 1 base at V and 7 bases at J; junction bases unmatched: 7. Per the germline V gene, CDR1 is SGHTA and CDR2 is FQGNSA. The CDR3 runs 15 residues. The chain's CDR3 is CASSLEKGAEQPQHF. CDR3 nucleotides: TGTGCCAGCAGCTTAGAAAAGGGGGCAGAGCAGCCCCAGCATTTT.

There are many counts of this clonotype. The chain is built from TRBV15 and TRBJ2-3; no reliable D call. The germline CDR1 and CDR2 sequences are LNHNV and YYDKDF (reference sequence). The CDR3 has 17 amino acids. The ends were cut back, 1 base at V and 2 bases at J, with 16 bases in the middle. The CDR3 DNA sequence: TGTGCCACCAGCAGAGTACCTCGAGAGACGATCACAGATACGCAGTATTTT. Amino acids: CATSRVPRETITDTQYF. Full variable domain (rest looked up from reference TRBV15 and TRBJ2-3): DAMVIQNPRYQVTQFGKPVTLSCSQTLNHNVMYWYQQKSSQAPKLLFHYYDKDFNNEADTPDNFQSRRPNTSFCFLDIRSPGLGDTAMYLCATSRVPRETITDTQYFGPGTRLTVL.

This clonotype has at least ten counts. The chain links TRBV3-1 to TRBJ2-2; 7 bases map to TRBD1. CDR1 and CDR2 (germline): LGHDT, YNNKEL (reference sequence). V was clipped by 4 bases and J by 0 bases; unmatched bases: 14. The CDR3 spans 19 residues. The CDR3 sequence is CASSLRDSKKVANTGELFF. The CDR3 DNA is TGTGCCAGCAGCCTTAGGGACAGCAAAAAAGTAGCGAACACCGGGGAGCTGTTTTTT.

At least ten counts were recorded for this clonotype. The CDR3 protein is CASSRRGELFF. The CDR3 bases are TGTGCCAGCAGCAGACGCGGGGAGCTGTTTTTT. The chain couples TRBV12-3 or TRBV12-4 to TRBJ2-2; D is unclear. Deletions cut 6 bases from V and 7 bases from J, with 6 bases between. The CDR3 extends over 11 amino acids.

This clonotype was seen repeatedly, ten times or more. The chain employs TRBV5-1 and TRBJ2-5; 14 bases are shared with TRBD2. Germline V gene sequence: CDR1 SGHRS, CDR2 YFSETQ. CDR3 length equals 17 residues. After removal of 1 base from V and 5 bases from J, the junction contained 7 bases not matched to a gene. Here the CDR3 reads CASSLWGTSGSLETQYF. DNA for the CDR3: TGCGCCAGCAGCTTGTGGGGGACTAGCGGGAGTTTGGAGACCCAGTACTTC.

The genes are TRBV11-2 and TRBJ1-5, with D possibly TRBD1 on 5 matching bases. The CDR3 has 15 residues. Trimming stripped 4 bases from V and 7 bases from J, with 17 bases between. Germline V lookup: CDR1 SGHAT, CDR2 FQNNGV. CDR3 amino acids: CASSWGTGFGQPQHF. In nucleotides, the CDR3 is TGTGCCAGCAGCTGGGGGACGGGGTTTGGACAGCCCCAGCATTTT.

This clonotype showed up many times. The V call is TRBV5-1, the J call TRBJ2-3; 9 nucleotides match TRBD2. This CDR3 spans 15 amino acids. CDR1 is SGHRS, CDR2 YFSETQ, per germline. The V and J ends lost 0 bases and 1 base, in that order; junction bases with no gene match: 0. The CDR3 region has the DNA TGCGCCAGCAGCTTGGGGACTAGCGGCACAGATACGCAGTATTTT. It yields the protein CASSLGTSGTDTQYF. Complete variable domain (other parts from reference TRBV5-1 and TRBJ2-3): KAGVTQTPRYLIKTRGQQVTLSCSPISGHRSVSWYQQTPGQGLQFLFEYFSETQRNKGNFPGRFSGRQFSNSRSEMNVSTLELGDSALYLCASSLGTSGTDTQYFGPGTRLTVL.

A few counts support this clonotype. V is TRBV12-3 or TRBV12-4 and J is TRBJ1-3, with D hard to call. This CDR3 region has 14 residues. Deletions cut 1 base from V and 2 bases from J, with 6 bases between. CDR3 DNA: TGTGCCAGCAGTTTAGGGGCTGCTGGAAACACCATATATTTT. Translating gives CASSLGAAGNTIYF.

There are many counts of this clonotype. This sequence joins TRBV6-5 and TRBJ2-3; D not resolved. Germline V gene lookup returns CDR1 MNHEY and CDR2 SVGAGI. Trimming stripped 3 bases from V and 0 bases from J, with 7 bases between. CDR3 length: 14 residues. CDR3 sequence: CASSYAASTDTQYF. Written as DNA, the CDR3 is TGTGCCAGCAGTTATGCAGCTAGCACAGATACGCAGTATTTT.

This clonotype was detected many times. The chain has TRBV5-4 and TRBJ1-2; 8 nucleotides agree with TRBD1. The ends lost 4 bases at V and 5 bases at J; junction bases unmatched: 10. The germline gives CDR1 SGHNT, CDR2 YYREEE (reference sequence). The CDR3 consists of 15 residues. In nucleotides, the CDR3 is TGTGCCAGCAGCACCACCCCCAGGACAGGGTATGGCTACACCTTC. Protein product: CASSTTPRTGYGYTF.

The chain has TRBV12-3 or TRBV12-4 and TRBJ2-2, with TRBD1 as a possible D gene (6 bases). The V end was cut by 6 bases, the J end by 0 bases, with 14 bases between. CDR3 length equals 16 residues. The DNA of the CDR3 is TGTGCCAGCAGCCCACCCAGGGGTACGAACACCGGGGAGCTGTTTTTT. Its translation is CASSPPRGTNTGELFF.

The J gene is TRBJ1-1, the V gene TRBV20-1, with a possible D match to TRBD1 (5 bases). The germline V gene encodes CDR1 DFQATT and CDR2 SNEGSKA (reference sequence). Trimming stripped 0 bases from V and 0 bases from J, with 14 bases between. The CDR3 loop spans 16 amino acids. CDR3 coding DNA: TGCAGTGCTAGAGATCCGCGGGGGAGGTTGAACACTGAAGCTTTCTTT. Its protein product is CSARDPRGRLNTEAFF.

The table lists this clonotype with a few counts. CDR3 nucleotides: TGTGCCAGCAGCCCAGAAGGGGGGCACGAGCAGTACTTC. Protein product: CASSPEGGHEQYF. The rearrangement joins TRBV7-8 to TRBJ2-7; the D gene could be TRBD1 or TRBD2 (6 bases each). V was pared by 5 bases and J by 5 bases, with 13 bases between. Germline assignment: CDR1 SGHVS and CDR2 FQNEAQ. The CDR3 length is 13 residues.

This clonotype has ten or more counts. This chain links TRBV4-3 with TRBJ2-3; 7 nucleotides align to TRBD2. The J segment lost 2 bases and the V segment lost 0 bases, leaving 5 bases of the junction unmatched. CDR1 is LGHNA and CDR2 is YSLEER in the germline V gene. The CDR3 spans 16 residues. CDR3 in amino acids: CASSQDYGRNTDTQYF. The CDR3 DNA is TGCGCCAGCAGCCAAGATTACGGGAGGAACACAGATACGCAGTATTTT.

Notes on this clonotype: This clone may be a read error of a much larger clone one base away. The rearrangement joins TRBV18 to TRBJ2-3; D is undetermined. Trimming stripped 2 bases from V and 5 bases from J, with 8 bases between. CDR1 and CDR2 (germline): KGHSH, LQKENI. CDR3 length: 13 residues. The CDR3: CASSPEVGDTQYF. Written as DNA, the CDR3 is TGTGCCAGCTCACCAGAGGTCGGAGATACGCAGTATTTT.

This chain joins TRBV5-1 and TRBJ1-6; D call uncertain. The CDR3 totals 15 residues. Germline loops: CDR1 SGHRS, CDR2 YFSETQ. V was trimmed by 0 bases and J by 10 bases, leaving 14 bases between them. The CDR3, as DNA: TGCGCCAGCAGCTTGGAATGGGAAGGAGGATCACCCCTCCACTTT. It encodes CASSLEWEGGSPLHF. The full variable domain, in which reference TRBV5-1 and TRBJ1-6 provide the parts outside the CDR3, is KAGVTQTPRYLIKTRGQQVTLSCSPISGHRSVSWYQQTPGQGLQFLFEYFSETQRNKGNFPGRFSGRQFSNSRSEMNVSTLELGDSALYLCASSLEWEGGSPLHFGNGTRLTVT.

This clonotype has at least ten counts. This sequence joins TRBV28 and TRBJ1-1; unclear D gene. CDR3 length: 14 amino acids. The V gene lost 3 bases and the J gene lost 1 base, with 9 bases spanning the gap. The germline gives CDR1 MDHEN, CDR2 SYDVKM. The CDR3 here is CASSLGSGNTEAFF. The CDR3 bases are TGTGCCAGCAGTTTGGGCTCCGGGAACACTGAAGCTTTCTTT. Together with reference TRBV28 and TRBJ1-1, the CDR3 gives the full variable domain: DVKVTQSSRYLVKRTGEKVFLECVQDMDHENMFWYRQDPGLGLRLIYFSYDVKMKEKGDIPEGYSVSREKKERFSLILESASTNQTSMYLCASSLGSGNTEAFFGQGTRLTVV.

This clonotype showed up many times. CDR3 amino acids: CASSLVTGGEKLFF. In DNA, the CDR3 is TGCGCCAGCAGCTTGGTTACAGGGGGTGAAAAACTGTTTTTT. The chain couples TRBV5-1 to TRBJ1-4, with 8 bases fitting TRBD1. The germline V gene has CDR1 SGHRS and CDR2 YFSETQ. J lost 7 bases, V lost 0 bases, and 2 bases had no gene match. The CDR3 loop spans 14 amino acids.

The table lists this clonotype with a few counts. This chain joins TRBV10-3 and TRBJ2-5, with 11 bases lining up with TRBD1. V lost 8 bases to trimming and J lost 3 bases; unmatched junction nucleotides: 5. The CDR3 has 14 residues. The V gene's germline CDR1 is ENHRY and CDR2 SYGVKD. The DNA for the CDR3 is TGTGCCATCGGACAGGGGGCCCAGGAAGAGACCCAGTACTTC. Its protein product is CAIGQGAQEETQYF.

The sample holds many counts of this clonotype. The J gene is TRBJ1-2, the V gene TRBV5-1, with no clear D. CDR3 length equals 15 residues. Germline values: CDR1 SGHRS, CDR2 YFSETQ. Trimming took off 4 bases at V and 3 bases at J, with 16 bases between the two ends. Here the CDR3 reads CASSPGGGEYYGYTF. CDR3 DNA sequence: TGCGCCAGCAGCCCGGGAGGAGGAGAATACTATGGCTACACCTTC.

This clonotype was counted ten times or more. V and J are TRBV5-5 and TRBJ2-2, with 9 bases matching TRBD2. This CDR3 spans 15 amino acids. Germline CDR1 SGHKS, CDR2 YYEKEE (reference sequence). V trimming: 0 bases; J trimming: 5 bases; junction bases outside the gene matches: 2. Here the CDR3 DNA reads TGTGCCAGCAGCTTGGGGCTAGCGGGAACCGGGGAGCTGTTTTTT. This gives the protein CASSLGLAGTGELFF.